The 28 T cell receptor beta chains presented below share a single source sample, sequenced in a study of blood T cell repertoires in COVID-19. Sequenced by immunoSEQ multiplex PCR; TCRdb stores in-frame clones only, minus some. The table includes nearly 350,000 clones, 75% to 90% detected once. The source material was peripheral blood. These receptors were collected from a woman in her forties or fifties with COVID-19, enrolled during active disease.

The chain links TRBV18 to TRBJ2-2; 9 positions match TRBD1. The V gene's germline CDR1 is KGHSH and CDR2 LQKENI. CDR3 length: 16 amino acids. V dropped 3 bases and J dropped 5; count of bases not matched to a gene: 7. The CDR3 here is CASSPTGGADTGELFF. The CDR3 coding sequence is TGTGCCAGCTCACCTACAGGGGGCGCAGATACCGGGGAGCTGTTTTTT.

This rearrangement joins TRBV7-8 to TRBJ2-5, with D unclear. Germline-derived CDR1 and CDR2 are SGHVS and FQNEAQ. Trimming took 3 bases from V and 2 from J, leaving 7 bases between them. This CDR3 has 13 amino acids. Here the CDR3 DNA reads TGTGCCAGCAGCTTGCTTCTACAAGAGACCCAGTACTTC. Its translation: CASSLLLQETQYF.

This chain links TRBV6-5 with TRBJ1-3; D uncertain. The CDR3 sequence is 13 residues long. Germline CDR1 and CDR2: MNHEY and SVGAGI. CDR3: CAGAPGTGNTIYF. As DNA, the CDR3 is TGTGCTGGAGCCCCCGGGACTGGAAACACCATATATTTT.

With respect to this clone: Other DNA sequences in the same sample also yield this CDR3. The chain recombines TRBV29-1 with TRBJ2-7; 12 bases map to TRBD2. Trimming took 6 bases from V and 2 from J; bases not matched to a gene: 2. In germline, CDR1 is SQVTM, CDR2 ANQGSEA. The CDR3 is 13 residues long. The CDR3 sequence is CSVRTSGTYEQYF. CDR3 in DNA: TGCAGCGTCAGGACTAGCGGGACCTACGAGCAGTACTTC.

The CDR3 here is CASIRRGYGYTF. CDR3 DNA: TGTGCCAGCATAAGGAGGGGCTATGGCTACACCTTC. The chain recombines TRBV6-5 with TRBJ1-2, with D tentatively TRBD1 (5 bases). CDR3 length: 12 amino acids. V was clipped by 7 bases and J by 4 bases, with 10 bases between them. The V gene's germline CDR1 is MNHEY and CDR2 SVGAGI.

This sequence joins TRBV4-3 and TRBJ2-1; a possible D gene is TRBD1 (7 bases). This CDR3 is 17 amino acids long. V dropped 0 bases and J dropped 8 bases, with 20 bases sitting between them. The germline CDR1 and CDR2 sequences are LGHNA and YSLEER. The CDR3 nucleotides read TGCGCCAGCAGCCAAGATCATGGAGGGGGCTTCGGCGATGAGCAGTTCTTC. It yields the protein CASSQDHGGGFGDEQFF.

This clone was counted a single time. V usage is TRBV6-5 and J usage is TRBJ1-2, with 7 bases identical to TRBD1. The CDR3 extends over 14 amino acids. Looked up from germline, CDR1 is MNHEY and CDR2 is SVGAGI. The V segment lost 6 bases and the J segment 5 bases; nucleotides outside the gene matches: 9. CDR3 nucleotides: TGTGCCAGCAGGTCCACAGGGGAAGTATATGGCTACACCTTC. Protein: CASRSTGEVYGYTF.

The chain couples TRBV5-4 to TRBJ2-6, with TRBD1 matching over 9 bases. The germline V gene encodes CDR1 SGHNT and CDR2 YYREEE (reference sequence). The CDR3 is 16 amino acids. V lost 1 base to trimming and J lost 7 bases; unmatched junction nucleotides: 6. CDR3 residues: CASSLTGGDRANVLTF. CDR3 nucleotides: TGTGCCAGCAGCTTGACAGGGGGCGATCGTGCCAACGTCCTGACTTTC.

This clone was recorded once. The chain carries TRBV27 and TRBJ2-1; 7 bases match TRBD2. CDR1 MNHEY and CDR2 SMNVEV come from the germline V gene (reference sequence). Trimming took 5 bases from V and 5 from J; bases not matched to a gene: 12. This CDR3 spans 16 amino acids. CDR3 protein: CASSPRFGSGDNEQFF. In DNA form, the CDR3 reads TGTGCCAGCAGTCCTCGGTTTGGGAGCGGGGACAATGAGCAGTTCTTC.

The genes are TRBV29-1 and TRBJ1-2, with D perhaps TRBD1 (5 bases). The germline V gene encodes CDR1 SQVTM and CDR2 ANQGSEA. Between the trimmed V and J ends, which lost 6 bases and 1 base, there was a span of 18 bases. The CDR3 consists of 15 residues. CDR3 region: CSVLSSGHSNYGYTF. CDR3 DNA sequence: TGCAGCGTCCTAAGTTCAGGACATAGTAACTATGGCTACACCTTC.

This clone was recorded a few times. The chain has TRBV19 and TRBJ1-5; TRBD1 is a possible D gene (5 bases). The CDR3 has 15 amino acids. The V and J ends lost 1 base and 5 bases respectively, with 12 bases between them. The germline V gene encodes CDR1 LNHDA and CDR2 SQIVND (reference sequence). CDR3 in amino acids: CASSIVGAKYQPQHF. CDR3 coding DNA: TGTGCCAGTAGTATAGTAGGGGCGAAGTATCAGCCCCAGCATTTT.

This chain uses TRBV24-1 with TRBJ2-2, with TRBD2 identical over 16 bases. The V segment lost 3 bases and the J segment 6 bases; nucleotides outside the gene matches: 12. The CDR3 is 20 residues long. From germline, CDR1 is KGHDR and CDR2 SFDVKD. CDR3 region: CATSDTSPGLAGGPPGELFF. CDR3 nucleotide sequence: TGTGCCACCAGTGATACTTCTCCGGGACTAGCGGGAGGGCCCCCCGGGGAGCTGTTTTTT.

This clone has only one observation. CDR3 coding DNA: TGCGCCAGCAGCTTCGACAGTTCACCCCTCCACTTT. It translates to CASSFDSSPLHF. The chain employs TRBV5-1 and TRBJ1-6; D is possibly TRBD1 (5 bases). Trimming removed 2 bases at V and 9 bases at J, with 6 bases between. Germline loops: CDR1 SGHRS, CDR2 YFSETQ. The CDR3 totals 12 residues.

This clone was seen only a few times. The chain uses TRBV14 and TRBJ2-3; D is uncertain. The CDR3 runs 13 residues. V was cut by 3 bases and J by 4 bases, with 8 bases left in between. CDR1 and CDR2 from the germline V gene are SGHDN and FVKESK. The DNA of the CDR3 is TGTGCCAGCAGCCAGAAGCAAGCAGATACGCAGTATTTT. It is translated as CASSQKQADTQYF.

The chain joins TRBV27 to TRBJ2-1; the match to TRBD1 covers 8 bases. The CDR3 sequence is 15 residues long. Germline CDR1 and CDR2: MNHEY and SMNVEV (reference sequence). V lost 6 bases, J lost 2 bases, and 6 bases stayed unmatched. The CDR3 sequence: CASSPRGQAYNEQFF. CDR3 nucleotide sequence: TGTGCCAGCAGCCCCAGGGGGCAGGCCTACAATGAGCAGTTCTTC.

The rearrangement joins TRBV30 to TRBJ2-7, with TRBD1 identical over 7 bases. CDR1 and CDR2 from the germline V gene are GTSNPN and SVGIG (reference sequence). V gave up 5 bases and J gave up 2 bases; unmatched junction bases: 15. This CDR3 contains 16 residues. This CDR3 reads CAWAILLRDRTYEQYF. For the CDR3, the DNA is TGTGCCTGGGCTATCCTCCTCCGGGACAGAACCTACGAGCAGTACTTC.

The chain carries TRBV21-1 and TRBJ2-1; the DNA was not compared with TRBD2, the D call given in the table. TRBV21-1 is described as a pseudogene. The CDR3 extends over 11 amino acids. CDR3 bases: TGTGCCAGCAGCGTTACGGGTGAGCAGTTCTTC. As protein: CASSVTGEQFF.

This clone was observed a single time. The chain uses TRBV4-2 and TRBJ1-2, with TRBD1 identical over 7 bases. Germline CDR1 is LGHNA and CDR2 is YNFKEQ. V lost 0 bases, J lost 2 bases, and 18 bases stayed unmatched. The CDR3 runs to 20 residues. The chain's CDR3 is CASSQDDYGDRDRFNYGYTF. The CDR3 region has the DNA TGTGCCAGCAGCCAAGATGATTATGGGGACCGGGACAGATTCAACTATGGCTACACCTTC.

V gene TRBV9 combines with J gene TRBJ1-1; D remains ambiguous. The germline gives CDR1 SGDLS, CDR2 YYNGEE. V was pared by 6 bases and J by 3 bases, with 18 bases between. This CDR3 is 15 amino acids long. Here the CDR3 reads CASMLLIGVHTEAFF. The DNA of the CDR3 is TGTGCCAGCATGCTTCTAATCGGGGTCCACACTGAAGCTTTCTTT.

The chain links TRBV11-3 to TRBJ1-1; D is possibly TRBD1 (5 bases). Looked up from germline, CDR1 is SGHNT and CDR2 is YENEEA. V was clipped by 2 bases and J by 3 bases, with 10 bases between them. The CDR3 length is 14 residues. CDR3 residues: CASSLLGRYTEAFF. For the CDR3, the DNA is TGTGCCAGCAGCTTACTGGGGCGGTACACTGAAGCTTTCTTT.

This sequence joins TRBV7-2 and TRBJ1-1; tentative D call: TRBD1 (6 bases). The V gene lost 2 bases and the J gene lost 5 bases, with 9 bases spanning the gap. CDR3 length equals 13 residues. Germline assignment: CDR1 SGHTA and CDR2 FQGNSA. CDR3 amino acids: CASSLTGYTEAFF. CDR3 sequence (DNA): TGTGCCAGCAGCTTAACAGGGTATACTGAAGCTTTCTTT.

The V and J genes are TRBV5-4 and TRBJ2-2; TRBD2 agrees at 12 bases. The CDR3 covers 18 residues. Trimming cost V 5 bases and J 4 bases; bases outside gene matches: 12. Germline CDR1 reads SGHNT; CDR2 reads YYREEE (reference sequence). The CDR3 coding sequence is TGTGCCAGCAGAGTGGGGTTGGCTAGCGGGAGGGGCACCGGGGAGCTGTTTTTT. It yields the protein CASRVGLASGRGTGELFF.

The CDR3 loop is CASSKGEREGETQYF. The CDR3 DNA reads as TGTGCCAGCAGCAAAGGGGAGCGGGAGGGCGAGACCCAGTACTTC. The chain recombines TRBV21-1 with TRBJ2-5; TRBD2 was called by the table and not checked on the DNA. TRBV21-1 is marked as a pseudogene. The CDR3 length is 15 residues.

As DNA, the CDR3 is TGCAGTGCTAGTTACAGGATCCTGGGGAATGAGCAGTTCTTC. Translation: CSASYRILGNEQFF. This chain connects TRBV20-1 to TRBJ2-1; tentative D call: TRBD1 (5 bases). Germline assignment: CDR1 DFQATT and CDR2 SNEGSKA (reference sequence). The CDR3 covers 14 residues. V was shortened by 3 bases and J by 7 bases, with 16 bases between the two germline ends.

Written as DNA, the CDR3 is TGTGCCAGCAGTTTATTTTCTGGGACAGGCCACTACGAGCAGTACTTC. Translated, it gives CASSLFSGTGHYEQYF. V is TRBV27 and J is TRBJ2-7; 8 bases line up with TRBD1. The CDR3 is 16 residues long. V shed 1 base and J 3 bases; nucleotides not matched to a gene: 8. CDR1 is MNHEY, CDR2 SMNVEV, per germline (reference sequence).

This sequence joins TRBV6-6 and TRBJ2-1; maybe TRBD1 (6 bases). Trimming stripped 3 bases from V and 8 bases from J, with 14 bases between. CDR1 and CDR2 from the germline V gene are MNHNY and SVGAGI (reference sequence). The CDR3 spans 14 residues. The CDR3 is CASSYGTSWDEQFF. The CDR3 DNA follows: TGTGCCAGCAGTTATGGGACAAGCTGGGATGAGCAGTTCTTC.

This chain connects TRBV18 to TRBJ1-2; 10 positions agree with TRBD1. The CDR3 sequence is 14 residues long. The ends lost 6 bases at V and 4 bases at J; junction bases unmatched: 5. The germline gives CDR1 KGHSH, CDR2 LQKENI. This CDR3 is CASSSGTGVYGYTF. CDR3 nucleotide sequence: TGTGCCAGCTCCAGTGGGACAGGGGTCTATGGCTACACCTTC.

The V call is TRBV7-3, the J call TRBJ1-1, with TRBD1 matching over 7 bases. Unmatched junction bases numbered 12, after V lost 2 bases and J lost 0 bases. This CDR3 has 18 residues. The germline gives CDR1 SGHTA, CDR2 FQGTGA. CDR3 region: CASSLQGVGGAVNTEAFF. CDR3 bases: TGTGCCAGCAGCTTACAGGGAGTAGGGGGCGCGGTGAACACTGAAGCTTTCTTT.